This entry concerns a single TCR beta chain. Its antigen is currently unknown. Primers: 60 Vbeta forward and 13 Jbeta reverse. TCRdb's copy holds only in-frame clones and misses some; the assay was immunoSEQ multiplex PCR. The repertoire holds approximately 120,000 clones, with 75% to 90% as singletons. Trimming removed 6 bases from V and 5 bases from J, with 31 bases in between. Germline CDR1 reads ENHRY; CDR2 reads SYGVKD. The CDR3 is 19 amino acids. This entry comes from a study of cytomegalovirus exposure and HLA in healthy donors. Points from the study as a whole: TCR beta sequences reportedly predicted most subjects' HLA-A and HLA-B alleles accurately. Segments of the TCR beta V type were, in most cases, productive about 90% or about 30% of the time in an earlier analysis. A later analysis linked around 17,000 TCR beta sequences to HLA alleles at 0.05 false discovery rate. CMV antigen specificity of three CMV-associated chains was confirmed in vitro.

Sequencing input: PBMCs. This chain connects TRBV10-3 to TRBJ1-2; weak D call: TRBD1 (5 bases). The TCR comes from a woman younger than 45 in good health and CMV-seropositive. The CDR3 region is CAISSPTHSAGSVEYGYTF. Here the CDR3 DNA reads TGTGCCATCAGCTCCCCTACCCACAGTGCAGGGTCGGTGGAGTATGGCTACACCTTC.